A single sample is the source of the 28 T cell receptor beta chains below, sequenced in a study of T-cell memory formation after mild COVID-19. TCRdb recomputed calls from the 5' RACE reads with MiXCR, one row per CDR3 protein. Of under 300,000 distinct CDR3 sequences in the sample, around 15% were seen once. The sequencing sample was made of PBMCs or a T cell subset sorted from them (not recorded which). The receptors were gathered from a man younger than 35 who had mild COVID-19 (a few samples of this study predate the infection). Cell type and time point are not known.

This clonotype was observed at least ten times. The chain links TRBV19 to TRBJ2-7; unclear D gene. This CDR3 contains 15 residues. The germline V and J ends were trimmed by 4 bases and 6 bases, with 19 bases remaining between them. In germline, CDR1 is LNHDA, CDR2 SQIVND (reference sequence). DNA of the CDR3: TGTGCCAGTAGTAGAAAGGCGGTCGGGCTCCTCGAGCAGTACTTC. Its protein product is CASSRKAVGLLEQYF.

This clonotype was seen a handful of times. The rearrangement uses TRBV12-3 or TRBV12-4 and TRBJ2-5, with 7 bases identical to TRBD1. V was pared by 3 bases and J by 7 bases, with 5 bases of the junction left unmatched. The CDR3 has 13 amino acids. Here the CDR3 reads CASSLTGQGTQYF. DNA for the CDR3: TGTGCCAGCAGTTTGACAGGGCAGGGGACCCAGTACTTC.

In this sample, this clonotype turned up once. Being one base from a much bigger clone, this may be a read error. The chain links TRBV4-3 to TRBJ2-2, with 7 nucleotides matching TRBD1. V gave up 3 bases and J gave up 0 bases; unmatched junction bases: 1. The CDR3 contains 15 residues. Germline-derived CDR1 and CDR2 are LGHNA and YSLEER. The CDR3 region is CASSQDRSNTGELFF. The CDR3 DNA follows: TGCGCCAGCAGCCAGGACAGGTCGAACACCGGGGAGCTGTTTTTT.

This chain uses TRBV3-1 with TRBJ1-2; D not resolved. Germline V gives CDR1 LGHDT, CDR2 YNNKEL (reference sequence). V lost 0 bases to trimming and J lost 8 bases, with 25 bases between them. The CDR3 extends over 18 amino acids. CDR3 sequence (DNA): TGTGCCAGCAGCCAAGACCCCGAGTGGAGGCGATGGCGGAAAGGCTACACCTTC. Translating gives CASSQDPEWRRWRKGYTF.

The chain couples TRBV6-5 to TRBJ1-1, with a possible D match to TRBD1 (5 bases). V dropped 2 bases and J dropped 4 bases, with 11 bases sitting between them. The CDR3 contains 14 residues. Germline V gives CDR1 MNHEY, CDR2 SVGAGI. CDR3 sequence (DNA): TGTGCCAGCAGTTACCTTGGGGGACCCACTGAAGCTTTCTTT. Amino acid sequence: CASSYLGGPTEAFF.

The chain recombines TRBV20-1 with TRBJ1-1, with D possibly matching TRBD1 (5 bases). The CDR3 totals 14 residues. Trimming shortened V by 6 bases and J by 4 bases, and 18 bases separated the two germline ends. Germline V gene data show CDR1 as DFQATT and CDR2 as SNEGSKA (reference sequence). CDR3 loop: CSARRAGRSTEAFF. The CDR3 nucleotides are TGCAGTGCCCGCAGGGCGGGTCGGAGCACTGAAGCTTTCTTT.

This clonotype occurred a few times. The V gene is TRBV20-1, the J gene TRBJ2-1, with a tentative D call TRBD2 (6 bases). V was cut by 1 base and J by 0 bases, with 13 bases left in between. Germline CDR1 is DFQATT and CDR2 is SNEGSKA (reference sequence). The CDR3 is 16 residues long. The CDR3 here is CSARGTLAFSYNEQFF. As DNA, the CDR3 is TGCAGTGCTAGAGGGACTCTAGCGTTCTCCTACAATGAGCAGTTCTTC.

DNA for the CDR3: TGTGCCAGCAGCCTCGGACTAGCGGCCAGACGAAAAGACGAGCAGTACTTC. Its translation is CASSLGLAARRKDEQYF. This rearrangement joins TRBV7-4 to TRBJ2-7, with 10 bases that match TRBD2. CDR1 SGHVT and CDR2 SQSDAQ come from the germline V gene. V lost 5 bases to trimming and J lost 5 bases; unmatched junction nucleotides: 15. This CDR3 is 17 amino acids long.

In its sample, this clonotype was seen a few times. The chain carries TRBV20-1 and TRBJ2-4; the D is unclear. With 8 bases removed from V and 7 bases from J, the gap between germline ends came to 15 bases. This CDR3 is built from 12 residues. Germline V lookup: CDR1 DFQATT, CDR2 SNEGSKA (reference sequence). CDR3 loop: CSFQLGGNIQYF. Written as DNA, the CDR3 is TGCAGTTTTCAACTTGGTGGGAACATTCAGTACTTC.

The chain has TRBV7-6 and TRBJ1-2; D remains unclear. The V and J ends lost 4 bases and 2 bases respectively, with 8 bases between them. The CDR3 spans 13 residues. CDR1 is SGHVS and CDR2 is FNYEAQ in the germline V gene. The CDR3 sequence: CASSSWRNYGYTF. DNA for the CDR3: TGTGCCAGCAGCTCCTGGAGGAACTATGGCTACACCTTC. Full variable domain (outside the CDR3, taken from reference TRBV7-6 and TRBJ1-2): GAGVSQSPRYKVTKRGQDVALRCDPISGHVSLYWYRQALGQGPEFLTYFNYEAQQDKSGLPNDRFSAERPEGSISTLTIQRTEQRDSAMYRCASSSWRNYGYTFGSGTRLTVV.

The gene calls are TRBV11-2 and TRBJ2-7; D ambiguous. V dropped 5 bases and J dropped 0 bases, with 11 bases sitting between them. The germline CDR1 and CDR2 sequences are SGHAT and FQNNGV. CDR3 length: 14 amino acids. DNA for the CDR3: TGTGCCAGCAGCCCCCAGACCCTCTCCTACGAGCAGTACGTC. It specifies CASSPQTLSYEQYV.

A few counts support this clonotype. The rearrangement joins TRBV12-3 or TRBV12-4 to TRBJ1-1; D may be TRBD1 (6 bases). The V and J ends lost 5 bases and 11 bases respectively, with 12 bases between them. The CDR3 extends over 11 amino acids. CDR3 sequence (DNA): TGTGCCAGCAGTCAGGGGTTCCCCGCTTTCTTT. Residues: CASSQGFPAFF.

The gene calls are TRBV20-1 and TRBJ2-3; tentatively, D is TRBD2 (5 bases). Germline-derived CDR1 and CDR2 are DFQATT and SNEGSKA (reference sequence). The CDR3 covers 13 residues. V lost 3 bases, J lost 2 bases, and 9 bases lay in between. CDR3 nucleotide sequence: TGCAGTGCTAGGGTGCGGGCCACAGATACGCAGTATTTT. This gives the protein CSARVRATDTQYF.

This clonotype was detected only a few times. The chain uses TRBV7-3 and TRBJ2-5, with 9 bases fitting TRBD2. V dropped 4 bases and J dropped 3; count of bases not matched to a gene: 6. The CDR3 totals 15 residues. Germline V gene lookup returns CDR1 SGHTA and CDR2 FQGTGA. The chain's CDR3 is CASSSGLAEKETQYF. CDR3 in DNA: TGTGCCAGCAGCTCGGGACTAGCCGAGAAAGAGACCCAGTACTTC.

The chain uses TRBV6-5 and TRBJ2-7, with D maybe TRBD2 (6 bases). The CDR3 has 14 residues. Looked up from germline, CDR1 is MNHEY and CDR2 is SVGAGI. The V end lost 5 bases, the J end lost 1 base, and 12 bases lay between the germline ends. CDR3 in amino acids: CASSIRAGSYEQYF. The CDR3 coding sequence is TGTGCCAGCAGTATCCGTGCGGGGTCCTACGAGCAGTACTTC.

V gene TRBV24-1 combines with J gene TRBJ1-4; TRBD1 might be the D (6 bases). V was trimmed by 9 bases and J by 0 bases, leaving 13 bases between them. Germline CDR1 is KGHDR and CDR2 is SFDVKD. The CDR3 sequence is 15 residues long. In nucleotides, the CDR3 is TGTGCCACCCCAGGGGAAAGTGCAACTAATGAAAAACTGTTTTTT. This encodes CATPGESATNEKLFF.

The chain has TRBV11-2 and TRBJ1-4, with 8 bases identical to TRBD1. In germline, CDR1 is SGHAT, CDR2 FQNNGV. The CDR3 covers 14 residues. V was clipped by 6 bases and J by 7 bases; unmatched bases: 7. Here the CDR3 DNA reads TGTGCCAGCAGGCGGACAGGGTTAGCTGAAAAACTGTTTTTT. It specifies CASRRTGLAEKLFF. The full variable domain, completed using reference TRBV11-2 and TRBJ1-4, is EAGVAQSPRYKIIEKRQSVAFWCNPISGHATLYWYQQILGQGPKLLIQFQNNGVVDDSQLPKDRFSAERLKGVDSTLKIQPAKLEDSAVYLCASRRTGLAEKLFFGSGTQLSVL.

In its sample, this clonotype was seen many times. This chain joins TRBV12-3 or TRBV12-4 and TRBJ2-3; the D gene is possibly TRBD1 (6 bases). The CDR3 contains 13 residues. Trimming removed 6 bases at V and 4 bases at J, with 11 bases between. Here the CDR3 reads CASSRDRPDTQYF. CDR3 nucleotides: TGTGCCAGCAGCCGCGACAGGCCAGATACGCAGTATTTT.

This CDR3 is CSVGGRETQYF. The CDR3 DNA follows: TGCAGCGTCGGGGGGAGGGAGACCCAGTACTTC. The V gene is TRBV29-1, the J gene TRBJ2-5; 7 nucleotides agree with TRBD2. In germline, CDR1 is SQVTM, CDR2 ANQGSEA. Trimming took 6 bases from V and 5 from J; bases not matched to a gene: 3. This CDR3 comprises 11 residues.

This clonotype appeared a few times. V and J are TRBV28 and TRBJ1-5; TRBD1 matches at 7 bases. The CDR3 extends over 16 amino acids. The V and J ends lost 0 bases and 1 base, in that order; junction bases with no gene match: 3. Germline V lookup: CDR1 MDHEN, CDR2 SYDVKM. DNA of the CDR3: TGTGCCAGCAGTTTATGGCAGGGGGGGAGCAATCAGCCCCAGCATTTT. Its protein is CASSLWQGGSNQPQHF.

This clonotype was counted ten times or more. The chain uses TRBV4-1 and TRBJ1-4; TRBD1 agrees at 10 bases. The trim removed 1 base at V and 6 bases at J, leaving 8 bases unmatched. The germline gives CDR1 MGHRA, CDR2 YSYEKL. This CDR3 is built from 17 residues. CDR3 region: CASSQVTGGGFYEKLFF. CDR3 in DNA: TGCGCCAGCAGCCAAGTGACAGGGGGCGGCTTTTATGAAAAACTGTTTTTT.

In this sample, this clonotype turned up a few times. The chain carries TRBV6-6 and TRBJ2-5; D may be TRBD2 (7 bases). V dropped 7 bases and J dropped 2 bases, with 17 bases sitting between them. The CDR3 is 15 residues long. Germline CDR1 reads MNHNY; CDR2 reads SVGAGI (reference sequence). CDR3 bases: TGTGCCAGCATCAACAGCAGGGGAGGGCAAGAGACCCAGTACTTC. This gives the protein CASINSRGGQETQYF.

The chain has TRBV5-1 and TRBJ1-5; D gene ambiguous. This CDR3 comprises 15 residues. The germline gives CDR1 SGHRS, CDR2 YFSETQ. Trimming took off 4 bases at V and 5 bases at J, with 16 bases between the two ends. The CDR3 bases are TGCGCCAGCAGCCCGGACGGGCAAAACCATCAGCCCCAGCATTTT. Protein product: CASSPDGQNHQPQHF.

This clonotype was seen ten or more times. The chain employs TRBV5-5 and TRBJ2-7, with D hard to call. This CDR3 contains 12 residues. Germline values: CDR1 SGHKS, CDR2 YYEKEE (reference sequence). The V end was cut by 5 bases, the J end by 4 bases, with 10 bases between. CDR3 residues: CASRGSSYEQYF. The CDR3 nucleotides read TGTGCCAGCAGAGGTTCAAGTTACGAGCAGTACTTC.

V usage is TRBV5-1 and J usage is TRBJ1-4; no reliable D call. Per germline, CDR1 SGHRS and CDR2 YFSETQ. V was shortened by 5 bases and J by 7 bases, with 15 bases between the two germline ends. CDR3 length equals 14 residues. The CDR3 loop reads CASRVVELSEKLFF. The CDR3 bases are TGCGCCAGCAGAGTTGTGGAACTTAGTGAAAAACTGTTTTTT.

The chain links TRBV18 to TRBJ2-7; D is unclear. This CDR3 is 15 amino acids long. The V gene lost 0 bases and the J gene lost 1 base, with 10 bases spanning the gap. Germline V gene lookup returns CDR1 KGHSH and CDR2 LQKENI. CDR3 region: CASSPPPANSYEQYF. DNA of the CDR3: TGTGCCAGCTCACCACCCCCGGCAAATTCCTACGAGCAGTACTTC.

This clonotype was recorded a few times. The rearrangement joins TRBV7-3 to TRBJ2-2; D is possibly TRBD1 (6 bases). Germline V lookup: CDR1 SGHTA, CDR2 FQGTGA. Trimming cost V 5 bases and J 6 bases, with 10 bases left between them. The CDR3 covers 13 residues. In DNA, the CDR3 is TGTGCCAGCAGCCACAGGGTGGCCGGGGAGCTGTTTTTT. Translation gives CASSHRVAGELFF. The full variable domain, completed using reference TRBV7-3 and TRBJ2-2, is GAGVSQTPSNKVTEKGKYVELRCDPISGHTALYWYRQSLGQGPEFLIYFQGTGAADDSGLPNDRFFAVRPEGSVSTLKIQRTERGDSAVYLCASSHRVAGELFFGEGSRLTVL.

In regard to this clonotype: The junction departs from the called germline gene at one end, perhaps through a read error. This rearrangement joins TRBV4-1 to TRBJ2-3; tentatively, D is TRBD1 (6 bases). CDR1 is MGHRA and CDR2 is YSYEKL in the germline V gene. The CDR3 is 16 amino acids. CDR3 sequence: CASSQEGQPNTDKQYF. CDR3 in DNA: TGCGCCAGCAGCCAAGAAGGACAGCCTAACACAGATAAGCAGTATTTT.